Each of the 17 T cell receptor beta chains below was sequenced from the same sample in a study of blood T cell repertoires in COVID-19. Some clones are missing from TCRdb's copy, which holds only in-frame ones; the method was immunoSEQ multiplex PCR. The sample lists some 320,000 clones; 85% were seen once. Specimen: PBMCs or T cells enriched from blood (not recorded which). These receptors were obtained from a woman aged 30 to 39 who had been exposed to COVID-19.

This clone was detected a few times. The chain is built from TRBV3-1 (or the pseudogene TRBV3-2) and TRBJ2-6, with D possibly being TRBD2 (5 bases). The CDR3 is 17 amino acids. Germline V lookup: CDR1 LGHDT, CDR2 YNNKEL (reference sequence). Trimming took off 0 bases at V and 2 bases at J, with 11 bases between the two ends. This chain's CDR3 is CASSQDRLAPGANVLTF. The CDR3 DNA follows: TGTGCCAGCAGCCAAGATCGCCTAGCTCCTGGGGCCAACGTCCTGACTTTC.

The CDR3 region is CASRDSGRSYEQYF. CDR3 sequence (DNA): TGTGCCAGCAGAGATAGCGGGCGATCTTACGAGCAGTACTTC. The rearrangement links TRBV6-5 to TRBJ2-7; 7 bases are shared with TRBD2. The CDR3 covers 14 residues. The junction had 9 bases not matched to a gene; V was cut back by 6 bases and J by 4 bases. The germline V gene has CDR1 MNHEY and CDR2 SVGAGI.

A single count supports this clone. The chain recombines TRBV7-2 with TRBJ2-7; weak D call: TRBD1 (5 bases). Germline V lookup: CDR1 SGHTA, CDR2 FQGNSA. This CDR3 has 13 residues. Trimming shortened V by 2 bases and J by 7 bases, and 12 bases separated the two germline ends. The CDR3 DNA reads as TGTGCCAGCAGCTTACAGGGCTCTCGGGAGCAGTACTTC. Residues: CASSLQGSREQYF.

V usage is TRBV7-6 and J usage is TRBJ2-1, with 10 bases that match TRBD2. The CDR3 contains 16 residues. Per the germline V gene, CDR1 is SGHVS and CDR2 is FNYEAQ. V lost 3 bases, J lost 0 bases, and 2 bases stayed unmatched. CDR3 DNA: TGTGCCAGCAGCTTTCGACTAGCGGGCTCCTACAATGAGCAGTTCTTC. It is translated as CASSFRLAGSYNEQFF. The full variable domain, its missing parts supplied by reference TRBV7-6 and TRBJ2-1, is GAGVSQSPRYKVTKRGQDVALRCDPISGHVSLYWYRQALGQGPEFLTYFNYEAQQDKSGLPNDRFSAERPEGSISTLTIQRTEQRDSAMYRCASSFRLAGSYNEQFFGPGTRLTVL.

V gene TRBV7-3 combines with J gene TRBJ2-5; D perhaps matches TRBD1 (6 bases). The germline gives CDR1 SGHTA, CDR2 FQGTGA. V lost 3 bases, J lost 3 bases, and 14 bases lay in between. The CDR3 covers 15 residues. This CDR3 is CASSLTGSGEETQYF. DNA for the CDR3: TGTGCCAGCAGCTTGACAGGTAGTGGGGAAGAGACCCAGTACTTC.

The chain couples TRBV24-1 to TRBJ1-4; the match to TRBD1 covers 9 bases. The CDR3 is 15 amino acids. Germline CDR1 and CDR2: KGHDR and SFDVKD. J gave up 6 bases and V 3 bases, and 4 bases lay outside the gene matches. The CDR3: CATSDGTGLDEKLFF. In DNA form, the CDR3 reads TGTGCCACCAGTGATGGGACAGGGTTGGATGAAAAACTGTTTTTT.

The chain is built from TRBV27 and TRBJ1-4, with a weak D call TRBD1 (6 bases). In germline, CDR1 is MNHEY, CDR2 SMNVEV (reference sequence). This CDR3 has 14 residues. V lost 6 bases and J 11 bases, leaving 19 bases between the germline ends. CDR3 residues: CASRAGTPNNKLFF. Written as DNA, the CDR3 is TGTGCCAGCAGAGCCGGGACACCAAATAACAAACTGTTTTTT.

The chain recombines TRBV29-1 with TRBJ2-3, with a weak D call TRBD2 (6 bases). CDR1 is SQVTM and CDR2 is ANQGSEA in the germline V gene. This CDR3 comprises 13 residues. Trimming cost V 4 bases and J 2 bases, with 10 bases left between them. In DNA form, the CDR3 reads TGCAGCGTTGCCCTAGCGATCACAGATACGCAGTATTTT. This gives the protein CSVALAITDTQYF.

The chain combines TRBV11-2 with TRBJ2-2; D may be TRBD2 (6 bases). The V end lost 7 bases, the J end lost 5 bases, and 17 bases lay between the germline ends. Germline assignment: CDR1 SGHAT and CDR2 FQNNGV. This CDR3 spans 15 amino acids. CDR3 amino acids: CASTMGGGGTGELFF. The CDR3 DNA reads as TGTGCCAGCACCATGGGGGGAGGTGGGACCGGGGAGCTGTTTTTT.

This chain connects TRBV5-1 to TRBJ2-3, with D tentatively TRBD1 (5 bases). CDR1 SGHRS and CDR2 YFSETQ come from the germline V gene. Between the trimmed V and J ends, which lost 2 bases and 2 bases, there was a span of 12 bases. The CDR3 is 15 residues long. CDR3 loop: CASSFQPGHTDTQYF. The CDR3 DNA sequence: TGCGCCAGCAGCTTTCAGCCAGGGCACACAGATACGCAGTATTTT.

The J gene is TRBJ1-6, the V gene TRBV7-2; no clear D. Germline V lookup: CDR1 SGHTA, CDR2 FQGNSA. Trimming left V 1 base short and J 10 bases short, with 20 bases between. This CDR3 has 17 residues. This chain's CDR3 is CASSLGAASHLNSPLHF. CDR3 in DNA: TGTGCCAGCAGCTTAGGGGCAGCCTCTCATCTGAACTCACCCCTCCACTTT.

This chain links TRBV28 with TRBJ1-2; the D gene is possibly TRBD1 (5 bases). V was trimmed by 9 bases and J by 7 bases, leaving 9 bases between them. This CDR3 has 10 amino acids. CDR1 is MDHEN, CDR2 SYDVKM, per germline. The CDR3 here is CASGGGGYTF. CDR3 nucleotides: TGTGCCAGTGGGGGAGGTGGCTACACCTTC.

This chain uses TRBV7-8 with TRBJ2-2; tentatively, D is TRBD2 (5 bases). The CDR3 is 15 amino acids. Looked up from germline, CDR1 is SGHVS and CDR2 is FQNEAQ. V shed 2 bases and J shed 0 bases, with 7 bases lying between them. CDR3 nucleotides: TGTGCCAGCAGCTTAAAACTAGCGAACACCGGGGAGCTGTTTTTT. Its translation is CASSLKLANTGELFF.

The chain joins TRBV19 to TRBJ1-6; the match to TRBD1 covers 7 bases. Germline CDR1 is LNHDA and CDR2 is SQIVND (reference sequence). CDR3 length: 15 amino acids. Trimming at V came to 7 bases and at J to 5 bases, leaving 8 bases not matched to a gene. CDR3 nucleotide sequence: TGTGCCAGTAAGCGCCTAGGACAGGATAATTCACCCCTCCACTTT. This translates into CASKRLGQDNSPLHF.

The chain recombines TRBV9 with TRBJ1-1; unclear D gene. Looked up from germline, CDR1 is SGDLS and CDR2 is YYNGEE. The V and J ends lost 2 bases and 3 bases respectively, with 8 bases between them. The length of the CDR3 is 13 residues. CDR3 in DNA: TGTGCCAGCAGCGTCGGCGGGGACACTGAAGCTTTCTTT. Amino acid sequence: CASSVGGDTEAFF.

The J gene is TRBJ1-3, the V gene TRBV5-1; maybe TRBD1 (6 bases). The CDR3 totals 15 residues. Germline CDR1 is SGHRS and CDR2 is YFSETQ. V was trimmed by 1 base and J by 1 base, leaving 9 bases between them. The CDR3 reads CASSLPTGSGNTIYF. DNA of the CDR3: TGCGCCAGCAGCTTGCCCACAGGGTCTGGAAACACCATATATTTT.

The CDR3 DNA is TGTGCCAGCAGTGCCCCCACCCCCAGTGAAGCTTTCTTT. Protein product: CASSAPTPSEAFF. This sequence joins TRBV28 and TRBJ1-1; D unresolved. The germline V gene encodes CDR1 MDHEN and CDR2 SYDVKM. Trimming removed 5 bases from V and 7 bases from J, with 14 bases in between. The CDR3 extends over 13 amino acids.